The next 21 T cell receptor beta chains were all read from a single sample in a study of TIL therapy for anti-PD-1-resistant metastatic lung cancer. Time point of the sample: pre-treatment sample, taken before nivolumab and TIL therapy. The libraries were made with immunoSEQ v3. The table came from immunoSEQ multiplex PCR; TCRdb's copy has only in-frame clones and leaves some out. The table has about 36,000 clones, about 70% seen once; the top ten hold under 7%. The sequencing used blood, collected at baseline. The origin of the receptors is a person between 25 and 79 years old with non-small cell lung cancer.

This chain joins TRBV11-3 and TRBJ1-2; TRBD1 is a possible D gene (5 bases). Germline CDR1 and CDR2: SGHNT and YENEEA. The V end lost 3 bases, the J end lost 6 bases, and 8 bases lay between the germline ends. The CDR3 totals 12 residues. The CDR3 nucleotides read TGTGCCAGCAGCTTGGGGGGGAATGGCTACACCTTC. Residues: CASSLGGNGYTF.

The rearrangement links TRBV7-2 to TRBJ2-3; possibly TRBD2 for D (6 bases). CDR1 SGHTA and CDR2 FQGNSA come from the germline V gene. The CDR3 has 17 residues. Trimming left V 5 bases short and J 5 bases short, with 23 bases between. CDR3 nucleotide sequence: TGTGCCAGCAGCCTGCTTGGGAGGTCCAACGGGGGAGATACGCAGTATTTT. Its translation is CASSLLGRSNGGDTQYF.

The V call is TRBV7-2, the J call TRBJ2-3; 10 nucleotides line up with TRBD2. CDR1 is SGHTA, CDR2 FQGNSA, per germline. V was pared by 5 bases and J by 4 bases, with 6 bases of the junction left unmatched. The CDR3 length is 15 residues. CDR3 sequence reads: CASSESGRAADTQYF. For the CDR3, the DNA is TGTGCCAGCAGCGAGAGCGGGAGGGCAGCAGATACGCAGTATTTT. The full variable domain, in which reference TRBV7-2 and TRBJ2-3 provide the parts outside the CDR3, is GAGVSQSPSNKVTEKGKDVELRCDPISGHTALYWYRQSLGQGLEFLIYFQGNSAPDKSGLPSDRFSAERTGGSVSTLTIQRTQQEDSAVYLCASSESGRAADTQYFGPGTRLTVL.

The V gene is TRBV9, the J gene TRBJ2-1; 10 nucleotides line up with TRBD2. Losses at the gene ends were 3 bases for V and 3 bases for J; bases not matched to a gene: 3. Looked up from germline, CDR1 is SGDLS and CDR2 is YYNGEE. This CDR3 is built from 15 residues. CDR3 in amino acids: CASSASGSGYNEQFF. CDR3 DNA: TGTGCCAGCAGCGCTAGCGGGAGCGGCTACAATGAGCAGTTCTTC.

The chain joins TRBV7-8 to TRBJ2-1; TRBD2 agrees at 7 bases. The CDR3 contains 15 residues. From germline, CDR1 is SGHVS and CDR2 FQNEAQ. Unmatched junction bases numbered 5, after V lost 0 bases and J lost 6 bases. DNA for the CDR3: TGTGCCAGCAGCTTAGCGGGAGGGCCTAGCAATGAGCAGTTCTTC. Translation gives CASSLAGGPSNEQFF.

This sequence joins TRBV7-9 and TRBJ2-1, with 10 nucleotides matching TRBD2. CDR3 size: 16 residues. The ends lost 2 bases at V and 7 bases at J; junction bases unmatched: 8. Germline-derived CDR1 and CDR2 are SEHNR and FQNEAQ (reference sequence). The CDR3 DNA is TGTGCCAGCAGCTTAACTCTAGCGGGGGAGACTAATGAGCAGTTCTTC. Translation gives CASSLTLAGETNEQFF.

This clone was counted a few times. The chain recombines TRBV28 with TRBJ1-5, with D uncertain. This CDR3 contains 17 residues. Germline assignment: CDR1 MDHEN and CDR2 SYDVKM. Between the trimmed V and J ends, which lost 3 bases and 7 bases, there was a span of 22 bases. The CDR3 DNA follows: TGTGCCAGCAGTTTGGTGGGCAGCCGGTTGTTACAGCAGCCCCAGCATTTT. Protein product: CASSLVGSRLLQQPQHF.

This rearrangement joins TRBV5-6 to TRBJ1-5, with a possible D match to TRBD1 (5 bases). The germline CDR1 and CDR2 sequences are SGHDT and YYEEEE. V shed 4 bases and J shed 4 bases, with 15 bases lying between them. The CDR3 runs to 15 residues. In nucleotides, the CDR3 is TGTGCCAGCAGCAAAGGGACCCTCCTAAATCAGCCCCAGCATTTT. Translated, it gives CASSKGTLLNQPQHF.

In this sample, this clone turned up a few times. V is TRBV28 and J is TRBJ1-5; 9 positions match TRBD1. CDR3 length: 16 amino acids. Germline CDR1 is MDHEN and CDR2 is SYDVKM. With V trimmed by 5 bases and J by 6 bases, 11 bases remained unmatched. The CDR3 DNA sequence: TGTGCCAGCAGTATGACGACAGGGGGTCGGAGTCAGCCCCAGCATTTT. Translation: CASSMTTGGRSQPQHF.

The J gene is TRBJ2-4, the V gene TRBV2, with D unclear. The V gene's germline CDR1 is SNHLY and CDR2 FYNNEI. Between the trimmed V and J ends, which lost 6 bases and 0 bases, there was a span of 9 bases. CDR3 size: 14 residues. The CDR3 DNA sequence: TGTGCCAGCAGAAAGGGAATAGCCAAAAACATTCAGTACTTC. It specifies CASRKGIAKNIQYF.

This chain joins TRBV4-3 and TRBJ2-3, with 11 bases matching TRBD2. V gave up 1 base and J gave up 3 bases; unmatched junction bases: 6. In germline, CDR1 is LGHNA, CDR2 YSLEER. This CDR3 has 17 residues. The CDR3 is CASSQVRIAGGTDTQYF. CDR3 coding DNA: TGCGCCAGCAGCCAAGTCCGAATAGCGGGGGGGACAGATACGCAGTATTTT.

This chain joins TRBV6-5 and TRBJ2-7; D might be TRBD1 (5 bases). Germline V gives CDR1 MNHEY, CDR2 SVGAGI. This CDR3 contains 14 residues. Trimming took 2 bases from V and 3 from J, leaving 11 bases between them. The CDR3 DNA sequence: TGTGCCAGCAGTTACGCCCAGGGCGGCTACGAGCAGTACTTC. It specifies CASSYAQGGYEQYF.

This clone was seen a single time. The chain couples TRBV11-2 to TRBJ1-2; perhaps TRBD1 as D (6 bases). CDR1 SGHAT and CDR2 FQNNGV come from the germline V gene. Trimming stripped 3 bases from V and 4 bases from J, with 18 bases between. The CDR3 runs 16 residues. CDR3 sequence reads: CASSLNSGALLYGYTF. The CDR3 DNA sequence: TGTGCCAGCAGCTTGAATTCGGGGGCCTTACTCTATGGCTACACCTTC.

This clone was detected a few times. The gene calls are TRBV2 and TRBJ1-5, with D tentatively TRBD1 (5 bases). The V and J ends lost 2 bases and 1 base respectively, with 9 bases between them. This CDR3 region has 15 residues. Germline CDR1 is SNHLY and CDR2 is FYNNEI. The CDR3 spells CASSERSGSNQPQHF. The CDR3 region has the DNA TGTGCCAGCAGTGAAAGGTCAGGGAGCAATCAGCCCCAGCATTTT.

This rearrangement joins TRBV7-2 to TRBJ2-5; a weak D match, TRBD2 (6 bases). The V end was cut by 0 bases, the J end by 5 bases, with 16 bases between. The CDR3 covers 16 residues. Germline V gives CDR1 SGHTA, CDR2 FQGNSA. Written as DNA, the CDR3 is TGTGCCAGCAGCTTAGCGGGCGGGGTAGTCCGGGAGACCCAGTACTTC. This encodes CASSLAGGVVRETQYF.

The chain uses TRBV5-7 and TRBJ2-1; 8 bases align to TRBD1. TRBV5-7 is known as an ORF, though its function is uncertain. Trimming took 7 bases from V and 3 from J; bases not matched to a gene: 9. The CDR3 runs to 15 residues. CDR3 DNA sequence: TGTGCCAGCCCTGACCGGGGACAGGACTACAATGAGCAGTTCTTC. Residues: CASPDRGQDYNEQFF.

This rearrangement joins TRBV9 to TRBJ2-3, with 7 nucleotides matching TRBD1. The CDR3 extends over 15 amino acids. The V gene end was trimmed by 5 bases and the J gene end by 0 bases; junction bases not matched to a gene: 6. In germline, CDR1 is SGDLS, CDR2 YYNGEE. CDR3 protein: CASRASGGSTDTQYF. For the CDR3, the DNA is TGTGCCAGCAGAGCTTCAGGGGGTAGCACAGATACGCAGTATTTT.

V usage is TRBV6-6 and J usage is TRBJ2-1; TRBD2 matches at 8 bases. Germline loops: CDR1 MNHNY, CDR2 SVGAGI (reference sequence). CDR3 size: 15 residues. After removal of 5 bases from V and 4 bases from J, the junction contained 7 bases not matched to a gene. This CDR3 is CASSPSTSGYNEQFF. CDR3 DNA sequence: TGTGCCAGCAGTCCCTCCACTAGCGGATACAATGAGCAGTTCTTC.

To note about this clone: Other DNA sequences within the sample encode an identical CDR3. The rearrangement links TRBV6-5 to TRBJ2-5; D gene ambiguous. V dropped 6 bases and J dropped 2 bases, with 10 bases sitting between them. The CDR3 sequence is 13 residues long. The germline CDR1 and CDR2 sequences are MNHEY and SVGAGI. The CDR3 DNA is TGTGCCAGCAGGAAGACCGGGCAAGAGACCCAGTACTTC. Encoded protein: CASRKTGQETQYF.

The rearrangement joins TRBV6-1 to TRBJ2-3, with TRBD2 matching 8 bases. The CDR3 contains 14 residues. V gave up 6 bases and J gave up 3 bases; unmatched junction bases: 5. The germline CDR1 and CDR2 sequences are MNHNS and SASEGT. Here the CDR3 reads CASSKGGGTDTQYF. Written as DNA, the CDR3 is TGTGCCAGCAGCAAGGGCGGGGGGACAGATACGCAGTATTTT.

CDR3 in amino acids: CASSLLAGLREQFF. Here the CDR3 DNA reads TGTGCCAGCAGTTTACTGGCGGGGCTACGTGAGCAGTTCTTC. V gene TRBV28 combines with J gene TRBJ2-1, with D possibly TRBD2 on 6 matching bases. Germline V gene lookup returns CDR1 MDHEN and CDR2 SYDVKM. Deletions cut 2 bases from V and 9 bases from J, with 14 bases between. The CDR3 totals 14 residues.